This TCR beta chain came from a study of T cells in Graves' hyperthyroidism and ophthalmopathy. The investigators amplified TCR beta CDR3 regions from RNA transcripts. TCR CDR3 underwent first-round RT-PCR with the HTBI primer set. TCRdb independently ran MiXCR on the multiplex PCR reads; one entry per CDR3 protein. The data show around 300,000 distinct CDR3 sequences, around 20% seen once. In the ophthalmopathy cohort, Clinical Activity Score was at least 3, NOSPECS grade at least 4, and duration under 3 months. Diagnostic decisions used clinical symptoms, serum thyroxine and TRAb, thyroid ultrasound and orbital computed tomography. More than 9.5 ml fresh peripheral blood yielded the PBMCs. CDR1 is MNHEY, CDR2 SMNVEV, per germline (reference sequence). The length of the CDR3 is 15 residues. A remark on this clonotype: At one end, the junction sequence differs from germline, possibly due to a read error.

The source of this sequence is a young man with Graves' ophthalmopathy. The specimen was blood. The V and J genes are TRBV27 and TRBJ2-7; 9 bases agree with TRBD1. Written as DNA, the CDR3 is TGTGCCATCAGTGGACCGGACAGGGGTACCAACGAGCAGTACTTC. This encodes CAISGPDRGTNEQYF.